This T cell receptor (beta chain) appears in the sequencing data of a study of cytomegalovirus exposure and HLA in healthy donors. Of note for this clone: The antigen is not known.

After removal of 5 bases from V and 2 bases from J, the junction contained 2 bases not matched to a gene. Germline loops: CDR1 LNHNV, CDR2 YYDKDF (reference sequence). The CDR3 is made up of 14 amino acids. General study points: What was likely a sequencing artifact was a cluster of highly shared sequence variants. Presence/absence analyses took donor sequencing depth as roughly uniform.

13 Jbeta primers and 60 Vbeta primers were used for the PCR. The repertoire was sequenced with immunoSEQ multiplex PCR; TCRdb's copy has only in-frame clones and lacks some. This sample has around 200,000 clones, with less than 85% found just once. Sequenced: PBMCs. This TCR derives from a man aged 25 to 40 in good health and CMV-seropositive. The chain combines TRBV15 with TRBJ2-1; TRBD2 agrees at 8 bases. CDR3 coding DNA: TGTGCCACCAGCCTTAGCGGGGCCTACAATGAGCAGTTCTTC. Its translation: CATSLSGAYNEQFF.